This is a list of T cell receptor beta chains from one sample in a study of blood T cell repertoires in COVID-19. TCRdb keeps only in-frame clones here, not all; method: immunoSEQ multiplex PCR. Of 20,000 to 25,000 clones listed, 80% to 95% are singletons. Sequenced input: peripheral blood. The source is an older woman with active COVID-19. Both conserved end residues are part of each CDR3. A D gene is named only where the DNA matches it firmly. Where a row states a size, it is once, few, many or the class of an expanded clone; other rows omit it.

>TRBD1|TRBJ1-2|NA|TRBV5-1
CASSLGQGEYYGYTF
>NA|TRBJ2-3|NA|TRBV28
CASSLAGRTDTQYF
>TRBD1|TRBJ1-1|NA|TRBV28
CASSLYQAGTGETEAFF
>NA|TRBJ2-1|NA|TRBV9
CASSPDGDLAGEQFF
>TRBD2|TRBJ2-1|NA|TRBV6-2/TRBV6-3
CASSRTSRRNNEQFF
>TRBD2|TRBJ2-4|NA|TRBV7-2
CASSPTAGAELAKNIQYF
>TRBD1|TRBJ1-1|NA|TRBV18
CASSGQGRAEAFF
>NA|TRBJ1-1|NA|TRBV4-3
CASSRFSGTRAFF
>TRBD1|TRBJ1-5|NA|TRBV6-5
CASSSHRGRNQPQHF
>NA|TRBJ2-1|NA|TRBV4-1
CASSQILEGDEQFF
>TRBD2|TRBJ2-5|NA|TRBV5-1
CASSLGAGGPLETQYF
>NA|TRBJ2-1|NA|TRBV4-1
CASSQTPGAGSPYNEQFF
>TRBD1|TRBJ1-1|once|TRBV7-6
CASSIWTGVSLDTEAFF
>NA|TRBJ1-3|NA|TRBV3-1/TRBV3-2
CASSQVQGSGNTIYF
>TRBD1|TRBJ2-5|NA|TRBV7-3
CASSLGTAETQYF
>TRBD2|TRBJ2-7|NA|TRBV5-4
CASSLGASGSIYEQYF
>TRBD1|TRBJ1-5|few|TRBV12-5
CASGLPHGRQGRGSNQPQHF
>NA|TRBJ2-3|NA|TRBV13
CASSSPGSGSTDTQYF
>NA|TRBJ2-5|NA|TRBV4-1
CASSQGEWQTQYF
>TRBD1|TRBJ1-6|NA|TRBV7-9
CASSSTDRGDNSPLHF
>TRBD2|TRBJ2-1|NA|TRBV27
CASSFTLAGGWNEQFF
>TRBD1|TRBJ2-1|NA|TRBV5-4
CASSLAGTGFSSYNEQFF
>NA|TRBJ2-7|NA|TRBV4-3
CASSPNLGSYEQYF
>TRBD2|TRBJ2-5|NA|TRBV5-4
CASSLTGGGTETQYF
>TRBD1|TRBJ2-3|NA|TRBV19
CASTRYRVRGKYPTDTQYF
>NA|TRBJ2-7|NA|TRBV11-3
CASSLDSSYEQYF